A selection of T cell receptor beta chains follows, all from one sample in a study of human T cells and chemical hapten exposure. TCRdb analysed the RACE reads with MiXCR anew, one entry per CDR3 protein. The table records about 90,000 distinct CDR3 sequences, over 6.5% of them present only once. This specimen was whole blood, taken in connection with sensitization to the hapten diphenylcyclopropenone (DPC). These receptors came from a middle-aged man with alopecia areata. Some clones in this sample may be carry-over from other donors' samples. Each CDR3 is given with its conserved first and last residue. Fields, in order: clone size, V gene, D gene, J gene, CDR3 protein, CDR3 DNA. The D gene is left open where the match is weak. Expanded clones are given a class, and other clones once, few, many or no size at all.

many,TRBV6-5,.,TRBJ1-2,CASSPSPGPGYTF,TGTGCCAGCAGCCCATCACCGGGCCCCGGCTACACCTTC
few,TRBV12-3/TRBV12-4,.,TRBJ1-1,CASSRLGNTEAFF,TGTGCCAGCAGTCGTCTCGGAAACACTGAAGCTTTCTTT
many,TRBV29-1,.,TRBJ2-7,CSVEGFSDEQYF,TGCAGCGTAGAGGGGTTTTCCGACGAGCAGTACTTC
.,TRBV6-5,TRBD2,TRBJ2-1,CASSPRLAEEQFF,TGTGCCAGCAGTCCGCGACTAGCAGAGGAGCAGTTCTTC
few,TRBV14,.,TRBJ1-2,CASSQDIYYGYTF,TGTGCCAGCAGCCAAGACATCTACTATGGCTACACCTTC
few,TRBV27,TRBD1,TRBJ1-5,CASSLGQESNQPQHF,TGTGCCAGCAGTCTGGGACAGGAGAGCAATCAGCCCCAGCATTTT
few,TRBV7-2,TRBD1,TRBJ2-7,CASSPDRASSYEQYF,TGTGCCAGCAGCCCGGACAGGGCGAGCTCCTACGAGCAGTACTTC
.,TRBV5-1,.,TRBJ2-5,CASSLTSTQETQYF,TGCGCCAGCAGCTTGACGTCAACACAAGAGACCCAGTACTTC
.,TRBV19,.,TRBJ2-4,CASSAQGNLAKNIQYF,TGTGCCAGTAGTGCCCAGGGCAACCTAGCCAAAAACATTCAGTACTTC
few,TRBV7-9,.,TRBJ1-4,CASSLALGLWENEKLFF,TGTGCCAGCAGCTTAGCCCTGGGACTCTGGGAGAATGAAAAACTGTTTTTT
few,TRBV20-1,.,TRBJ2-3,CSARDSSGTDTQYF,TGCAGTGCTAGAGATAGTAGCGGCACAGATACGCAGTATTTT
.,TRBV5-5,.,TRBJ1-1,CARPAGTGNTEAFF,TGTGCCAGGCCGGCGGGGACGGGGAACACTGAAGCTTTCTTT
few,TRBV3-1,.,TRBJ2-6,CASRPTISGANVLTF,TGTGCCAGCAGACCCACGATTTCTGGGGCCAACGTCCTGACTTTC
few,TRBV28,.,TRBJ1-1,CASSSLDWYAEAFF,TGTGCCAGCAGTTCTCTGGACTGGTATGCTGAAGCTTTCTTT
many,TRBV27,.,TRBJ2-7,CASRTDYSTYEQYF,TGTGCCAGCAGAACCGACTATAGCACCTACGAGCAGTACTTC